These 27 T cell receptor beta chains share one sample of origin, sequenced in a study of blood T cells in healthy people across ages. With a J-beta primer mix and a sample-barcoded 5' primer, a second PCR ran roughly 6 to 12 cycles. TCRdb independently ran MiXCR on the 5' RACE reads; one entry per CDR3 protein. The sample shows around 990,000 distinct CDR3 sequences, around two fifths of them seen only once. The material sequenced was blood. These receptors were collected from a man aged 18 to 29 in good health.

The chain couples TRBV2 to TRBJ2-1, with D possibly TRBD2 on 5 matching bases. CDR3 length equals 12 residues. Germline CDR1 reads SNHLY; CDR2 reads FYNNEI. The V end was cut by 7 bases, the J end by 5 bases, with 9 bases between. Here the CDR3 reads CASTPRDNEQFF. CDR3 DNA: TGTGCCAGCACCCCGCGGGACAATGAGCAGTTCTTC.

The chain carries TRBV9 and TRBJ2-2; D unresolved. V was trimmed by 5 bases and J by 5 bases, leaving 10 bases between them. There are 13 residues in the CDR3. CDR1 SGDLS and CDR2 YYNGEE come from the germline V gene. The CDR3: CASSRRGTGELFF. DNA for the CDR3: TGTGCCAGCAGTCGTAGAGGTACCGGGGAGCTGTTTTTT.

This clonotype was observed many times. The J gene is TRBJ2-3, the V gene TRBV7-2; a possible D gene is TRBD1 (5 bases). This CDR3 contains 14 residues. Germline V lookup: CDR1 SGHTA, CDR2 FQGNSA. The V gene lost 7 bases and the J gene lost 0 bases, with 11 bases spanning the gap. This CDR3 is CASKSDSSTDTQYF. CDR3 DNA: TGTGCCAGCAAGTCAGACAGCAGCACAGATACGCAGTATTTT.

Comments on this clonotype: A clone one base away is much larger, so this may be a read error. The J gene is TRBJ1-6, the V gene TRBV20-1, with 9 nucleotides matching TRBD1. CDR3 size: 14 residues. Germline V gene sequence: CDR1 DFQATT, CDR2 SNEGSKA (reference sequence). Trimming took 5 bases from V and 7 from J; bases not matched to a gene: 6. The CDR3 reads CSARGTGRNSPLHF. CDR3 DNA sequence: TGCAGTGCTCGGGGGACAGGGAGGAATTCACCCCTCCACTTT.

The chain couples TRBV20-1 to TRBJ2-5; TRBD2 agrees at 10 bases. Unmatched junction bases numbered 9, after V lost 6 bases and J lost 5 bases. From germline, CDR1 is DFQATT and CDR2 SNEGSKA (reference sequence). The CDR3 covers 14 residues. CDR3 residues: CSARTLAGMETQYF. The CDR3 DNA is TGCAGTGCCAGGACACTAGCGGGGATGGAGACCCAGTACTTC.

This clonotype has more than one count but fewer than ten. CDR3 sequence: CSAYGGEGEDYGYTF. The DNA of the CDR3 is TGCAGTGCTTACGGCGGGGAGGGAGAGGACTATGGCTACACCTTC. This chain uses TRBV20-1 with TRBJ1-2; no definite D call. There are 15 residues in the CDR3. Trimming stripped 5 bases from V and 3 bases from J, with 19 bases between. Germline CDR1 reads DFQATT; CDR2 reads SNEGSKA (reference sequence).

The V and J genes are TRBV12-3 or TRBV12-4 and TRBJ2-1; no firm D call. Trimming removed 3 bases at V and 9 bases at J, with 18 bases between. The CDR3 extends over 15 amino acids. The CDR3 DNA is TGTGCCAGCAGTTTGGGTCCGACAACCCACAGTGAGCAGTTCTTC. This encodes CASSLGPTTHSEQFF.

The V and J genes are TRBV12-3 or TRBV12-4 and TRBJ2-1; D possibly corresponds to TRBD1 (6 bases). V was cut by 7 bases and J by 4 bases, with 11 bases left in between. The CDR3 is 13 amino acids. The DNA for the CDR3 is TGTGCCAGCACCCCGGGACAATACAATGAGCAGTTCTTC. Its translation is CASTPGQYNEQFF.

In this sample, this clonotype turned up a few times. This chain joins TRBV4-3 and TRBJ2-4; a weak D match, TRBD1 (6 bases). V was pared by 0 bases and J by 0 bases, with 21 bases between. Germline assignment: CDR1 LGHNA and CDR2 YSLEER. This CDR3 comprises 20 residues. CDR3 sequence: CASSQDYGPRTAKAKNIQYF. The CDR3 DNA is TGCGCCAGCAGCCAAGACTACGGCCCCCGGACAGCTAAAGCCAAAAACATTCAGTACTTC.

Comments on this clonotype: A much larger clone sits a single nucleotide away, making a read error possible. The gene calls are TRBV10-3 and TRBJ2-3, with D tentatively TRBD1 (5 bases). The CDR3 loop spans 13 amino acids. The germline gives CDR1 ENHRY, CDR2 SYGVKD. CDR3 sequence (DNA): TGTGCCATCAGTGAGCACAGGCCAGAGACGCAGTATTTT. This codes for CAISEHRPETQYF.

The chain carries TRBV7-9 and TRBJ2-4, with a weak D call TRBD1 (6 bases). TRBJ2-7 explains the end of the DNA better; the J call may be wrong. The CDR3 loop spans 14 amino acids. Germline V gene lookup returns CDR1 SEHNR and CDR2 FQNEAQ (reference sequence). CDR3 loop: CASSLTMTGDEQYF. CDR3 coding DNA: TGTGCCAGCAGCCTTACGATGACAGGAGACGAGCAGTACTTC.

A word on this clonotype: Germline is not matched at one junction end, which may reflect a read error. This chain connects TRBV20-1 to TRBJ1-2, with 9 bases that match TRBD1. The CDR3 is 15 amino acids. Per the germline V gene, CDR1 is DFQATT and CDR2 is SNEGSKA (reference sequence). The CDR3 DNA is TGCAGTGCGCCTCAGGGACAGGGCGCAAACTATGGTTACACCTTC. It yields the protein CSAPQGQGANYGYTF.

This chain connects TRBV10-3 to TRBJ2-1, with TRBD1 matching 7 bases. TRBJ2-7 matches the DNA end more closely, so the J call is doubtful. The CDR3 runs to 15 residues. CDR1 and CDR2 (germline): ENHRY, SYGVKD. The CDR3, as DNA: TGTGCCATCAGTTGGGGACAGCTCTCCTACAATGAGCAGTACTTC. The encoded protein is CAISWGQLSYNEQYF.

This clonotype appeared a few times. This sequence joins TRBV6-5 and TRBJ1-2; D remains unclear. Trimming left V 6 bases short and J 4 bases short, with 12 bases between. The CDR3 length is 13 residues. CDR1 is MNHEY, CDR2 SVGAGI, per germline. The CDR3 here is CASRKTLGYGYTF. CDR3 sequence (DNA): TGTGCCAGCAGGAAGACCCTGGGCTATGGCTACACCTTC.

This clonotype was recorded a few times. The J gene is TRBJ2-5, the V gene TRBV7-8, with D perhaps matching TRBD2 (5 bases). V was pared by 1 base and J by 2 bases, with 17 bases between. The CDR3 has 17 amino acids. Germline V gene sequence: CDR1 SGHVS, CDR2 FQNEAQ. The CDR3 region has the DNA TGTGCCAGCAGCTTAGGACTTGTCGCGGGTAAACAAGAGACCCAGTACTTC. It codes for CASSLGLVAGKQETQYF.

The V and J genes are TRBV14 and TRBJ2-5; 7 bases match TRBD1. This CDR3 contains 16 residues. V lost 0 bases, J lost 11 bases, and 15 bases stayed unmatched. In germline, CDR1 is SGHDN, CDR2 FVKESK. CDR3 in DNA: TGTGCCAGCAGCCAAGATAGGGGGACAGACGGCAATGAGCAGTACTTC. This encodes CASSQDRGTDGNEQYF.

Only a few counts were recorded for this clonotype. This sequence joins TRBV4-3 and TRBJ1-2, with 9 bases identical to TRBD1. In germline, CDR1 is LGHNA, CDR2 YSLEER. This CDR3 is built from 17 residues. V lost 0 bases and J lost 4; bases outside the gene matches: 9. The CDR3 reads CASSQEVGGQGIYGYTF. Written as DNA, the CDR3 is TGCGCCAGCAGCCAAGAAGTCGGAGGACAGGGGATCTATGGCTACACCTTC.

This clonotype has more than one count but fewer than ten. V usage is TRBV12-3 or TRBV12-4 and J usage is TRBJ1-1; TRBD1 aligns across 7 bases. This CDR3 is 15 amino acids long. After removal of 3 bases from V and 5 bases from J, the junction contained 9 bases not matched to a gene. Written as DNA, the CDR3 is TGTGCCAGCAGTTTCGGGTCGACAGGGAGTACTGAAGCTTTCTTT. This codes for CASSFGSTGSTEAFF.

The chain is built from TRBV29-1 and TRBJ2-7, with no clear D. The V and J ends lost 0 bases and 7 bases respectively, with 16 bases between them. The CDR3 sequence is 14 residues long. CDR1 is SQVTM, CDR2 ANQGSEA, per germline. The CDR3 DNA sequence: TGCAGCGTTGAAGATCTTCAGGAGTCCAATGAGCAGTACTTC. Its protein product is CSVEDLQESNEQYF.

V usage is TRBV20-1 and J usage is TRBJ1-2; D uncertain. Germline CDR1 is DFQATT and CDR2 is SNEGSKA (reference sequence). The V end lost 2 bases, the J end lost 6 bases, and 7 bases lay between the germline ends. This CDR3 contains 11 residues. CDR3 sequence reads: CSARPSNGYTF. The CDR3 nucleotides are TGCAGTGCTAGACCCAGTAATGGCTACACCTTC.

This clonotype was seen just once. This rearrangement joins TRBV20-1 to TRBJ2-5; D perhaps matches TRBD2 (5 bases). The germline CDR1 and CDR2 sequences are DFQATT and SNEGSKA (reference sequence). The CDR3 length is 14 residues. Trimming took 3 bases from V and 11 from J, leaving 22 bases between them. This chain's CDR3 is CSASGLAVAYGQYF. CDR3 DNA sequence: TGCAGTGCTAGCGGACTTGCAGTCGCCTACGGGCAGTACTTC.

This clonotype was counted at least ten times. The V call is TRBV20-1, the J call TRBJ2-1; tentative D call: TRBD2 (6 bases). Germline CDR1 reads DFQATT; CDR2 reads SNEGSKA (reference sequence). The CDR3 extends over 14 amino acids. V shed 0 bases and J shed 3 bases, with 9 bases lying between them. The CDR3 protein is CSARDRGYYNEQFF. CDR3 DNA sequence: TGCAGTGCTAGAGATCGGGGGTACTACAATGAGCAGTTCTTC.

This clonotype was observed a few times. The V gene is TRBV27, the J gene TRBJ2-4; 12 bases fit TRBD2. The J call is doubtful: the DNA matches TRBJ2-7 better. Per the germline V gene, CDR1 is MNHEY and CDR2 is SMNVEV (reference sequence). CDR3 size: 15 residues. CDR3 in DNA: TGTGCCAGCAGTTTAAAGGGGACTAGCGGGTACGAGCAGTACTTC. Translated, it gives CASSLKGTSGYEQYF.

This clonotype was found a few times. V usage is TRBV4-3 and J usage is TRBJ2-2; 9 bases fit TRBD2. The CDR3 contains 16 residues. The V segment lost 4 bases and the J segment 3 bases; nucleotides outside the gene matches: 6. CDR1 and CDR2 (germline): LGHNA, YSLEER. Here the CDR3 reads CASSLKGLAHTGELFF. As DNA, the CDR3 is TGCGCCAGCAGCCTTAAGGGACTAGCCCACACCGGGGAGCTGTTTTTT.

The sample holds many counts of this clonotype. This rearrangement joins TRBV20-1 to TRBJ1-5, with 7 bases lining up with TRBD1. V was clipped by 3 bases and J by 3 bases; unmatched bases: 2. There are 13 residues in the CDR3. Germline CDR1 is DFQATT and CDR2 is SNEGSKA (reference sequence). For the CDR3, the DNA is TGCAGTGCTAGCGGGACAGCCAATCAGCCCCAGCATTTT. The encoded protein is CSASGTANQPQHF.

This clonotype turned up a few times. The rearrangement links TRBV29-1 to TRBJ1-1, with D perhaps matching TRBD1 (5 bases). Germline V lookup: CDR1 SQVTM, CDR2 ANQGSEA. Trimming pared 3 bases from V and 2 bases from J, leaving 13 bases between. The CDR3 length is 14 residues. CDR3 residues: CSVERGTVNTEAFF. The CDR3 coding sequence is TGCAGCGTTGAGCGGGGGACCGTAAACACTGAAGCTTTCTTT.

The chain couples TRBV10-3 to TRBJ2-3; D not resolved. CDR1 is ENHRY, CDR2 SYGVKD, per germline. The germline V and J ends were trimmed by 7 bases and 0 bases, with 14 bases remaining between them. This CDR3 has 15 amino acids. CDR3 DNA sequence: TGTGCCATCAACGGACGGTCACCTAGCACAGATACGCAGTATTTT. Protein sequence: CAINGRSPSTDTQYF.